The clone carrying this T cell receptor beta chain was counted ten times or more. The unsorted libraries were made from 2 million PBMCs kept at -80 C. The data were obtained in a study of neurological immune-mediated disorders. Across the whole study: There were some 34 multiple sclerosis patients. Of these, roughly 30 had relapsing-remitting MS and 3 had secondary progressive MS.

From 15-18 subjects, over 170 million TCR-beta sequences were obtained in each sequencing run. TCRdb analysed the 5' RACE reads with MiXCR anew, one entry per CDR3 protein. The table has 55,000 to 80,000 distinct CDR3 sequences, less than 6% seen once; the top ten hold roughly 3.2%. The specimen was PBMCs. This receptor was taken from a woman between 45 and 60 years old with multiple sclerosis.

The CDR3 DNA sequence: TGTGCCAGCAGCTTGAAGGGCGCGGAAACAGATACGCAGTATTTT. Its protein is CASSLKGAETDTQYF. The rearrangement joins TRBV5-4 to TRBJ2-3, with D hard to call. The length of the CDR3 is 15 residues. Germline V gives CDR1 SGHNT, CDR2 YYREEE (reference sequence). With 1 base removed from V and 3 bases from J, the gap between germline ends came to 12 bases.